The 21 T cell receptor beta chains reported below all come from one sample, sequenced in a study of cytomegalovirus exposure and HLA in healthy donors. The PCR contained 60 Vbeta and 13 Jbeta primers. The table came from immunoSEQ multiplex PCR; TCRdb's copy has only in-frame clones and leaves some out. The data contain about 140,000 clones, roughly 80% of them seen just once; the ten biggest clones take up less than 1.5%. Sequenced sample: PBMCs. Receptors originate from a female donor in good health and CMV-seronegative.

CDR3 sequence: CSVQQVGETQYF. CDR3 coding DNA: TGCAGCGTTCAACAGGTCGGAGAGACCCAGTACTTC. The chain couples TRBV29-1 to TRBJ2-5, with a tentative D call TRBD1 (5 bases). The V and J ends lost 5 bases and 4 bases respectively, with 11 bases between them. The V gene's germline CDR1 is SQVTM and CDR2 ANQGSEA. The CDR3 length is 12 residues.

The J gene is TRBJ1-3, the V gene TRBV6-5, with D possibly being TRBD1 (6 bases). V lost 0 bases to trimming and J lost 6 bases, with 9 bases between them. CDR1 is MNHEY and CDR2 is SVGAGI in the germline V gene. The CDR3 spans 14 residues. Written as DNA, the CDR3 is TGTGCCAGCAGTTACTCAACAGGGAAAAACACCATATATTTT. This gives the protein CASSYSTGKNTIYF.

There are a few counts of this clone. The gene calls are TRBV5-1 and TRBJ2-2; tentative D call: TRBD1 (6 bases). Germline V lookup: CDR1 SGHRS, CDR2 YFSETQ. The CDR3 totals 16 residues. The ends were cut back, 5 bases at V and 0 bases at J, with 14 bases in the middle. CDR3: CASSSAQGTNTGELFF. The CDR3 bases are TGCGCCAGCAGTTCCGCCCAGGGGACGAACACCGGGGAGCTGTTTTTT.

This clone showed up just once. V usage is TRBV2 and J usage is TRBJ1-1, with 7 bases fitting TRBD1. The V and J ends lost 4 bases and 5 bases, in that order; junction bases with no gene match: 10. Germline V CDR1 and CDR2: SNHLY, FYNNEI. The CDR3 length is 15 residues. The CDR3 sequence: CASSAPAYRGTEAFF. CDR3 bases: TGTGCCAGCAGTGCCCCGGCTTACAGGGGAACTGAAGCTTTCTTT.

The chain employs TRBV28 and TRBJ1-5; D ambiguous. Between the trimmed V and J ends, which lost 2 bases and 1 base, there was a span of 6 bases. Germline values: CDR1 MDHEN, CDR2 SYDVKM. The CDR3 contains 14 residues. The CDR3, as DNA: TGTGCCAGCAGTTTACGACTAAGCAATCAGCCCCAGCATTTT. Encoded protein: CASSLRLSNQPQHF.

The chain employs TRBV6-6 and TRBJ1-4; 9 bases map to TRBD1. Germline V gene data show CDR1 as MNHNY and CDR2 as SVGAGI (reference sequence). The CDR3 spans 15 residues. Trimming cost V 6 bases and J 8 bases; bases outside gene matches: 10. CDR3 sequence: CASSLPGQGDEKLFF. In DNA, the CDR3 is TGTGCCAGCAGCTTACCGGGACAGGGTGACGAAAAACTGTTTTTT.

V and J are TRBV7-9 and TRBJ1-1; D is ambiguous. This CDR3 has 15 residues. Germline CDR1 and CDR2: SEHNR and FQNEAQ (reference sequence). V lost 1 base to trimming and J lost 0 bases, with 9 bases between them. The chain's CDR3 is CASSLDSWLNTEAFF. For the CDR3, the DNA is TGTGCCAGCAGCTTAGATTCTTGGCTGAACACTGAAGCTTTCTTT.

V is TRBV7-6 and J is TRBJ1-5; D unclear. CDR3 length: 15 amino acids. With 2 bases removed from V and 4 bases from J, the gap between germline ends came to 12 bases. Germline CDR1 and CDR2: SGHVS and FNYEAQ. The CDR3 is CASSLRAGNNQPQHF. As DNA, the CDR3 is TGTGCCAGCAGCTTACGAGCGGGAAATAATCAGCCCCAGCATTTT.

This rearrangement joins TRBV28 to TRBJ1-2; D remains ambiguous. Germline V gives CDR1 MDHEN, CDR2 SYDVKM. This CDR3 has 12 residues. The V gene lost 6 bases and the J gene lost 4 bases, with 9 bases spanning the gap. The CDR3 DNA sequence: TGTGCCAGCAGCCCCGGTCTCTATGGCTACACCTTC. This codes for CASSPGLYGYTF.

The chain has TRBV5-8 and TRBJ1-1, with D unclear. Germline lookup yields CDR1 SGHTS and CDR2 YDEGEE. The CDR3 has 16 residues. The germline V and J ends were trimmed by 0 bases and 0 bases, with 12 bases remaining between them. CDR3 nucleotide sequence: TGTGCCAGCAGCTTGGGGTGGCGGGTCCTGAACACTGAAGCTTTCTTT. Translation: CASSLGWRVLNTEAFF. The full variable domain, its missing parts supplied by reference TRBV5-8 and TRBJ1-1, is EAGVTQSPTHLIKTRGQQATLRCSPISGHTSVYWYQQALGLGLQFLLWYDEGEERNRGNFPPRFSGRQFPNYSSELNVNALELEDSALYLCASSLGWRVLNTEAFFGQGTRLTVV.

The chain uses TRBV2 and TRBJ2-1, with 11 bases identical to TRBD1. J gave up 6 bases and V 7 bases, and 11 bases lay outside the gene matches. CDR3 size: 16 residues. Germline V gene sequence: CDR1 SNHLY, CDR2 FYNNEI. For the CDR3, the DNA is TGTGCCAGCACCCCCGTCAGAGGACAGGGGGCCAATGAGCAGTTCTTC. Translated, it gives CASTPVRGQGANEQFF.

The gene calls are TRBV5-1 and TRBJ1-4; 9 positions match TRBD1. The CDR3 consists of 14 residues. The V gene end was trimmed by 1 base and the J gene end by 8 bases; junction bases not matched to a gene: 3. The germline CDR1 and CDR2 sequences are SGHRS and YFSETQ. DNA of the CDR3: TGCGCCAGCAGCTTGCTAGGACAGGGGGAAAAACTGTTTTTT. Its translation is CASSLLGQGEKLFF.

The rearrangement joins TRBV20-1 to TRBJ1-1, with D possibly TRBD1 on 5 matching bases. This CDR3 contains 11 residues. Germline V CDR1 and CDR2: DFQATT, SNEGSKA (reference sequence). The germline V and J ends were trimmed by 3 bases and 12 bases, with 14 bases remaining between them. CDR3 nucleotides: TGCAGTGCTAGTATCAGGGTTAAGTCTTTCTTT. This sequence encodes CSASIRVKSFF.

The chain links TRBV6-5 to TRBJ1-2; no definite D call. Trimming removed 2 bases from V and 4 bases from J, with 14 bases in between. This CDR3 spans 15 amino acids. CDR1 and CDR2 (germline): MNHEY, SVGAGI. The CDR3 DNA reads TGTGCCAGCAGTTACACGAACGAGGCGGCCTATGGCTACACCTTC. It specifies CASSYTNEAAYGYTF.

The chain combines TRBV18 with TRBJ1-2; D gene ambiguous. Trimming cost V 4 bases and J 6 bases, with 9 bases left between them. Germline-derived CDR1 and CDR2 are KGHSH and LQKENI. The CDR3 is 12 residues long. The CDR3 reads CASSLYGDGYTF. The CDR3 bases are TGTGCCAGCTCACTGTACGGAGATGGCTACACCTTC. The full variable domain, with the rest looked up from reference TRBV18 and TRBJ1-2, is NAGVMQNPRHLVRRRGQEARLRCSPMKGHSHVYWYRQLPEEGLKFMVYLQKENIIDESGMPKERFSAEFPKEGPSILRIQQVVRGDSAAYFCASSLYGDGYTFGSGTRLTVV.

The chain carries TRBV11-2 and TRBJ2-1; D remains unclear. Deletions cut 2 bases from V and 6 bases from J, with 11 bases between. CDR1 is SGHAT and CDR2 is FQNNGV in the germline V gene. The CDR3 is made up of 14 amino acids. CDR3 amino acids: CASSLSFGRNEQFF. The DNA of the CDR3 is TGTGCCAGCAGCTTAAGTTTTGGGCGCAATGAGCAGTTCTTC.

The chain employs TRBV10-3 and TRBJ2-7; D uncertain. With 3 bases removed from V and 2 bases from J, the gap between germline ends came to 8 bases. Per germline, CDR1 ENHRY and CDR2 SYGVKD. This CDR3 has 13 residues. The CDR3 nucleotides are TGTGCCATCAGTGACGAACTCGCCTACGAGCAGTACTTC. Translation gives CAISDELAYEQYF.

The chain uses TRBV10-3 and TRBJ1-2; 8 bases align to TRBD1. Trimming took 6 bases from V and 3 from J; bases not matched to a gene: 3. This CDR3 has 13 amino acids. Germline V gives CDR1 ENHRY, CDR2 SYGVKD. The CDR3 is CAIRGQDYYGYTF. The CDR3 DNA reads as TGTGCCATCAGGGGACAGGATTACTATGGCTACACCTTC.

The CDR3 nucleotides read TGTGCCAGTAGTATATTGGGAAGGGAGAATCAGCCCCAGCATTTT. Translating it yields CASSILGRENQPQHF. The chain uses TRBV19 and TRBJ1-5; D is ambiguous. CDR3 length: 15 amino acids. Germline lookup yields CDR1 LNHDA and CDR2 SQIVND (reference sequence). V shed 2 bases and J shed 4 bases, with 12 bases lying between them.

This clone came up a few times. The genes are TRBV11-2 and TRBJ1-2, with D maybe TRBD1 (6 bases). This CDR3 is built from 13 residues. V lost 4 bases, J lost 4 bases, and 10 bases lay in between. Germline V gives CDR1 SGHAT, CDR2 FQNNGV. The chain's CDR3 is CASSSTGRYGYTF. The CDR3 nucleotides are TGTGCCAGCAGCTCCACAGGGCGCTATGGCTACACCTTC. Complete variable domain (other parts from reference TRBV11-2 and TRBJ1-2): EAGVAQSPRYKIIEKRQSVAFWCNPISGHATLYWYQQILGQGPKLLIQFQNNGVVDDSQLPKDRFSAERLKGVDSTLKIQPAKLEDSAVYLCASSSTGRYGYTFGSGTRLTVV.

The chain employs TRBV15 and TRBJ1-1; D is undetermined. Germline V gives CDR1 LNHNV, CDR2 YYDKDF (reference sequence). CDR3 length: 14 residues. The V end lost 0 bases, the J end lost 8 bases, and 13 bases lay between the germline ends. The CDR3 nucleotides are TGTGCCACCAGCAGAGATAGGCAGACTAGGGAAGCTTTCTTT. Protein product: CATSRDRQTREAFF.